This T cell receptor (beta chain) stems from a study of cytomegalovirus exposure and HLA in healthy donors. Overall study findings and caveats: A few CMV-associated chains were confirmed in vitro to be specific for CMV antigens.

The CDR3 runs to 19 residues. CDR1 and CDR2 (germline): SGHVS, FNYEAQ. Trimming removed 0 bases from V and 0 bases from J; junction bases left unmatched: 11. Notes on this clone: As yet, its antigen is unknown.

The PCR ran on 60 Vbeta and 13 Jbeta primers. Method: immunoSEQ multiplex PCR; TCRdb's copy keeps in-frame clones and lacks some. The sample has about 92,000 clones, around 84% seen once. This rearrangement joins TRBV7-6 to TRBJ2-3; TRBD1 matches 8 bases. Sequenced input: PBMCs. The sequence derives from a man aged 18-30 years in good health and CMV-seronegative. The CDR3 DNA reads TGTGCCAGCAGCTTAGCTTGGGCAGGGGGCGCTCCGAGCACAGATACGCAGTATTTT. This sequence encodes CASSLAWAGGAPSTDTQYF.